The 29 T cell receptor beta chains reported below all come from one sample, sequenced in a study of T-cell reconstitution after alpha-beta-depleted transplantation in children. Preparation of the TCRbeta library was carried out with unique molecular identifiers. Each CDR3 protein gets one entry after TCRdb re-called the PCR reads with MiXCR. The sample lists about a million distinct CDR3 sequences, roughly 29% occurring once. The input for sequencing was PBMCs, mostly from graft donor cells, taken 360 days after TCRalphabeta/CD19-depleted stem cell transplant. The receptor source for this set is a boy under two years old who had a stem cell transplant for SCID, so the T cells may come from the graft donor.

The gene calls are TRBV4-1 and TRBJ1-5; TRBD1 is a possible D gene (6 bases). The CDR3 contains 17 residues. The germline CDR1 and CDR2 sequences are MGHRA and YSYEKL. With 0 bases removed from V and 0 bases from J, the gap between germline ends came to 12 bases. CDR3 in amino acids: CASSQEKGGFSNQPQHF. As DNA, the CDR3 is TGCGCCAGCAGCCAAGAGAAGGGGGGGTTTAGCAATCAGCCCCAGCATTTT.

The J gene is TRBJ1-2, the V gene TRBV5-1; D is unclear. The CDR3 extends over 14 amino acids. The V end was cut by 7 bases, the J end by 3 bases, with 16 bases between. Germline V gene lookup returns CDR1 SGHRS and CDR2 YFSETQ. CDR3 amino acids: CASAPANADYGYTF. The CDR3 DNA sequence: TGCGCCAGCGCCCCAGCAAACGCGGACTATGGCTACACCTTC.

The CDR3 is CASNPSPGNQAFF. In nucleotides, the CDR3 is TGCGCCAGCAACCCCTCTCCGGGTAATCAAGCTTTCTTT. The chain combines TRBV4-1 with TRBJ1-1, with D uncertain. CDR1 is MGHRA and CDR2 is YSYEKL in the germline V gene. With 7 bases removed from V and 9 bases from J, the gap between germline ends came to 18 bases. This CDR3 is built from 13 residues.

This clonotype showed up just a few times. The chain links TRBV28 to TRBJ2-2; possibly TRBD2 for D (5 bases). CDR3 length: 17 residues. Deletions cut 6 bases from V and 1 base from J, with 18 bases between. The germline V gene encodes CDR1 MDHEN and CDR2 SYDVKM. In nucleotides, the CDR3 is TGTGCCAGCAGCTGGGGAGCCGGGTTCTTGAACACCGGGGAGCTGTTTTTT. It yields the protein CASSWGAGFLNTGELFF.

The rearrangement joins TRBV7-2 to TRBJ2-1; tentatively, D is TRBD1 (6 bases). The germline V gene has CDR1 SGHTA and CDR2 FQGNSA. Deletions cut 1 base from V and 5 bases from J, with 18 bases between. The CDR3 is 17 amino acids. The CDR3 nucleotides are TGTGCCAGCAGCTTAGGTGCAGGGGCCGCGATCGACAATGAGCAGTTCTTC. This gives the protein CASSLGAGAAIDNEQFF.

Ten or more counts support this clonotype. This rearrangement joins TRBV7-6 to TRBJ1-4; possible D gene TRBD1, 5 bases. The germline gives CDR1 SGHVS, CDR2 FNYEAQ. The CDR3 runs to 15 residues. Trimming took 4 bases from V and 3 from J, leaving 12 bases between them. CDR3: CASSSPGWANEKLFF. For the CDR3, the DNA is TGTGCCAGCAGCTCCCCAGGGTGGGCTAATGAAAAACTGTTTTTT.

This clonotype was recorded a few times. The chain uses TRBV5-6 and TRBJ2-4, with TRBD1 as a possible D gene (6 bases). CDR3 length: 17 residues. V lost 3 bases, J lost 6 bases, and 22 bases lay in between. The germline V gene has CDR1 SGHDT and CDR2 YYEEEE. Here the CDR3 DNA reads TGTGCCAGCAGCTCGTTTACAGGGACAACCCAAGGAAACATTCAGTACTTC. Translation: CASSSFTGTTQGNIQYF.

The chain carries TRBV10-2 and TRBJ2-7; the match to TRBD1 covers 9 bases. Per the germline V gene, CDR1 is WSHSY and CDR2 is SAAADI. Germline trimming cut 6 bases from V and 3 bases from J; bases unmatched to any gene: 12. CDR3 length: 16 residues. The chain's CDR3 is CASRGTGGAGIYEQYF. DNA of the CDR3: TGCGCCAGCAGGGGTACAGGGGGCGCAGGTATCTACGAGCAGTACTTC.

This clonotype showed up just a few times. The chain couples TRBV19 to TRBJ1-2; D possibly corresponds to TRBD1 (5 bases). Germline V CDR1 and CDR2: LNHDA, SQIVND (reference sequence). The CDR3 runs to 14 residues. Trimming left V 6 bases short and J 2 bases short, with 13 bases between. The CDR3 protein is CASSNRRWNYGYTF. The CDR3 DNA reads TGTGCCAGTAGCAACAGGCGGTGGAACTATGGCTACACCTTC.

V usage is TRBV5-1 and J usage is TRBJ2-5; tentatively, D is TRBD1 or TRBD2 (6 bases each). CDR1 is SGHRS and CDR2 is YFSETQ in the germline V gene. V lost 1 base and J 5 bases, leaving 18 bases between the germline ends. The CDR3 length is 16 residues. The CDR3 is CASSLRPGAGEETQYF. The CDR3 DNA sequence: TGCGCCAGCAGCTTGCGTCCGGGGGCCGGTGAGGAGACCCAGTACTTC.

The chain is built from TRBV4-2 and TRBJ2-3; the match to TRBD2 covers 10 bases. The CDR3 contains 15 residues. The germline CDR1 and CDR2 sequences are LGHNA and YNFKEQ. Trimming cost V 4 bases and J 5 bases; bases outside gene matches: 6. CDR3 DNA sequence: TGTGCCAGCAGCCGAGCGGGGGGGCCTAGAGATACGCAGTATTTT. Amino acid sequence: CASSRAGGPRDTQYF.

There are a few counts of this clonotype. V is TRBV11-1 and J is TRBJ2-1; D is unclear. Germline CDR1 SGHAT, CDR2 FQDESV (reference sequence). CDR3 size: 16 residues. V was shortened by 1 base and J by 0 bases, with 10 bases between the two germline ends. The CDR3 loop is CASSLGVVSSYNEQFF. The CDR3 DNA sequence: TGTGCCAGCAGCTTAGGGGTAGTGAGCTCCTACAATGAGCAGTTCTTC.

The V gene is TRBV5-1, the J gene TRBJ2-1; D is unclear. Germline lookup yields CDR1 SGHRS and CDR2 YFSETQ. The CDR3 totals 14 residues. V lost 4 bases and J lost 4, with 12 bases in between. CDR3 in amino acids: CASSRLPLYNEQFF. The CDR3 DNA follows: TGCGCCAGCAGCCGACTTCCTTTGTACAATGAGCAGTTCTTC.

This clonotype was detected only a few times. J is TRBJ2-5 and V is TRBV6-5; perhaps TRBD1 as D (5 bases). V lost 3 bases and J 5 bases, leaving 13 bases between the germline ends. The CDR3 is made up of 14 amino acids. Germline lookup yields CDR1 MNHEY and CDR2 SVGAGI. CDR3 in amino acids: CASSYRRGFETQYF. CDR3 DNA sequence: TGTGCCAGCAGTTATCGTAGGGGTTTCGAGACCCAGTACTTC.

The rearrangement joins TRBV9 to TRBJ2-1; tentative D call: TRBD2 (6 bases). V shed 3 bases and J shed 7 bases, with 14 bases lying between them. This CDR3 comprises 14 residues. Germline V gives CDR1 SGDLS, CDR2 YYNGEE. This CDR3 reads CASSASGLRNEQFF. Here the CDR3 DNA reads TGTGCCAGCAGCGCGTCGGGACTGCGGAATGAGCAGTTCTTC.

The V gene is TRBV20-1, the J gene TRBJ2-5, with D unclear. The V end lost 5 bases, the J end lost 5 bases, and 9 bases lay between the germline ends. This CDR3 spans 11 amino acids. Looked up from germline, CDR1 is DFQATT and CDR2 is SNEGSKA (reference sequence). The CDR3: CSAPPAETQYF. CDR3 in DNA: TGCAGTGCTCCCCCGGCGGAGACCCAGTACTTC.

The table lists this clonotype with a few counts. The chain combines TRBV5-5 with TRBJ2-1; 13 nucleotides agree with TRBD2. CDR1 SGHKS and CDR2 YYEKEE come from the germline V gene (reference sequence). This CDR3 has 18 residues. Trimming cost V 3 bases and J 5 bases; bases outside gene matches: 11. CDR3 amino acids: CASSWRTSGGPRNNEQFF. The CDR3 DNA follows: TGTGCCAGCAGCTGGAGGACTAGCGGGGGTCCCCGTAACAATGAGCAGTTCTTC.

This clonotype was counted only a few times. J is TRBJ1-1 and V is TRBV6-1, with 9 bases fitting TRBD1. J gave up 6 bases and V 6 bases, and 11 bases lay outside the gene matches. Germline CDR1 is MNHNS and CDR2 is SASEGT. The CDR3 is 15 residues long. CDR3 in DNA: TGTGCCAGCAGCCTACAGGGGGCTGGTGGTGCTGAAGCTTTCTTT. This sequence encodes CASSLQGAGGAEAFF.

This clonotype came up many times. The CDR3 loop is CASSLGGFTDTQYF. In DNA form, the CDR3 reads TGTGCCAGCAGCTTGGGGGGCTTCACAGATACGCAGTATTTT. The chain joins TRBV7-2 to TRBJ2-3; D is possibly TRBD1 or TRBD2 (6 bases each). The CDR3 extends over 14 amino acids. Germline CDR1 is SGHTA and CDR2 is FQGNSA. V was trimmed by 3 bases and J by 2 bases, leaving 9 bases between them.

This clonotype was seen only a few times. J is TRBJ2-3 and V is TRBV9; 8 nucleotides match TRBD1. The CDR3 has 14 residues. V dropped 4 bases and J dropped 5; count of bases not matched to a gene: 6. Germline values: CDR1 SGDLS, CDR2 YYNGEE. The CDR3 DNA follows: TGTGCCAGCAGCCCAATTGACAGGGGAGATACGCAGTATTTT. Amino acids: CASSPIDRGDTQYF.

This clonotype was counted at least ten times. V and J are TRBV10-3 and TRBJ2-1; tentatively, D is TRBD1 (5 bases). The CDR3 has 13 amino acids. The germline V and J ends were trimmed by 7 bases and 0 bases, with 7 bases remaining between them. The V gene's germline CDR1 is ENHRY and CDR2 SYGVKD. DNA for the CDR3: TGTGCCATCAAAGGGGACTCCTACAATGAGCAGTTCTTC. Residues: CAIKGDSYNEQFF.

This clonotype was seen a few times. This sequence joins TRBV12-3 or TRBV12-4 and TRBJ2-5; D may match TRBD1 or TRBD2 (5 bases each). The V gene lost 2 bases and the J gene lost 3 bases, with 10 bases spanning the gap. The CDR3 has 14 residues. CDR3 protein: CASSLWDREETQYF. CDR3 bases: TGTGCCAGCAGTTTATGGGACCGAGAAGAGACCCAGTACTTC.

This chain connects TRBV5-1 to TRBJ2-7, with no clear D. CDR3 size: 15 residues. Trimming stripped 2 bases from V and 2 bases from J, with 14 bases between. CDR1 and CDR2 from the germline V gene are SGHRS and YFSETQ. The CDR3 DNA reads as TGCGCCAGCAGCTTAGTAGCCCTTCCCACCTACGAGCAGTACTTC. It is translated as CASSLVALPTYEQYF.

CDR3 amino acids: CSVVGQVGEEQFF. The CDR3 nucleotides are TGCAGCGTTGTCGGACAGGTTGGGGAGGAGCAGTTCTTC. This rearrangement joins TRBV29-1 to TRBJ2-1; 7 nucleotides agree with TRBD1. CDR1 is SQVTM and CDR2 is ANQGSEA in the germline V gene. The CDR3 runs to 13 residues. Germline trimming cut 4 bases from V and 10 bases from J; bases unmatched to any gene: 10.

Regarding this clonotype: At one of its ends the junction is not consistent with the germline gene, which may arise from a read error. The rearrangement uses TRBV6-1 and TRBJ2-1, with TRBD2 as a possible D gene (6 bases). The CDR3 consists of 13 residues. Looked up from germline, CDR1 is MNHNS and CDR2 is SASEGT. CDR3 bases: TGTGCCAGCAGTACACTGGAGGGCAATGAGGAGTTCTTC. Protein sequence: CASSTLEGNEEFF.

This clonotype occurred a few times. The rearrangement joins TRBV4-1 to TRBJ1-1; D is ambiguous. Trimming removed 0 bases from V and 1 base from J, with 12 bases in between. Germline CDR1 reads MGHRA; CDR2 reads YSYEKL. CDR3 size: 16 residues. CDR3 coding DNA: TGCGCCAGCAGCCAAGAAAGGGCCGGAACGAACACTGAAGCTTTCTTT. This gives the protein CASSQERAGTNTEAFF.

CDR3 region: CASSLPGQGSPQAGANVLTF. CDR3 nucleotides: TGTGCCAGCAGCTTACCGGGACAGGGTTCCCCTCAAGCTGGGGCCAACGTCCTGACTTTC. The chain carries TRBV11-1 and TRBJ2-6; TRBD1 agrees at 9 bases. The CDR3 extends over 20 amino acids. With V trimmed by 2 bases and J by 2 bases, 13 bases remained unmatched. Germline V gene data show CDR1 as SGHAT and CDR2 as FQDESV (reference sequence). The whole variable domain, filled in from reference TRBV11-1 and TRBJ2-6, reads EAEVAQSPRYKITEKSQAVAFWCDPISGHATLYWYRQILGQGPELLVQFQDESVVDDSQLPKDRFSAERLKGVDSTLKIQPAELGDSAMYLCASSLPGQGSPQAGANVLTFGAGSRLTVL.

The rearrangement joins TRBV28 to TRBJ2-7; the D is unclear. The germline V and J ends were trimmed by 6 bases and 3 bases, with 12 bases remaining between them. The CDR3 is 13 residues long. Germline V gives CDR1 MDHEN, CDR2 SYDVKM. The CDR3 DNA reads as TGTGCCAGCAGACCCGCACGAAACTACGAGCAGTACTTC. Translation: CASRPARNYEQYF.

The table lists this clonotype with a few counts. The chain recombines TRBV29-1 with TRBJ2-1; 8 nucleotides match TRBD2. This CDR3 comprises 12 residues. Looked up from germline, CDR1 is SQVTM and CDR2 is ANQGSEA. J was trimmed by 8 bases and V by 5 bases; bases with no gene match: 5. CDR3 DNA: TGCAGCGTTTTGGGACTAGTTTATGAGCAGTTCTTC. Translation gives CSVLGLVYEQFF.